This note documents a single T cell receptor beta chain sequence. The antigen it binds to is not known. The record has no base qualities; no much larger clone is one base away. This entry is derived from a study of OX40 agonist ivuxolimab in advanced cancers. In terms of the full investigation: Ivuxolimab was a fully human IgG2 agonistic monoclonal antibody targeting the costimulatory receptor OX40 (CD134). Intravenous ivuxolimab was administered to patients every 2 weeks at six dose levels: 0.01, 0.1, 0.3, 1.5, 3 and 10 mg/kg. Of the approximately 50 dose-escalation patients, hepatocellular carcinoma was present in around 20, melanoma in roughly 15, renal cell carcinoma in 9 and head and neck cancer in 9. In the dose-escalation cohort, 82.7% of patients were male, and the mean age was approximately 60 years, with a range of 23 to 79. Prior anti-PD-1, anti-PD-L1 or anti-CTLA-4 therapy was permitted, and approximately 40% of dose-escalation patients had received checkpoint inhibitors. Three dose-escalation patients achieved partial responses, one with hepatocellular carcinoma and two with cutaneous melanoma. The purpose of peripheral TCRbeta sequencing was to test whether ivuxolimab changed TCR sequence diversity and led to clonal T-cell expansion. The paper describes the monotherapy dose-escalation part (N of about 47 patients) of the phase I trial of ivuxolimab.

Paper-wide results and their limitations: At doses of 0.1 to 3.0 mg/kg, clonal expansion of both CD4+ and CD8+ T cells in blood was seen between baseline and week 6. Low levels of normalized T-cell clonal expansion were also seen in some patients who did not respond. The antigen specificity of the clonally expanded peripheral T cells was not determined. After ivuxolimab, expanded clones were on average more numerous among CD8+ T cells than among CD4+ T cells. In the 0.1-3.0 mg/kg groups, partial responders were among the patients with the lowest normalized peripheral clonal expansion, particularly in CD8+ T cells.

The trial excluded patients who had a history of autoimmune disease or who were on systemic immunosuppression. Peripheral blood for TCR sequencing was drawn from every dose cohort at baseline, at cycle 4 day 1 and at cycle 7 day 1. The samples were taken from a phase I, first-in-human, multicenter, open-label dose-escalation trial of ivuxolimab. Adults with locally advanced or metastatic melanoma, renal cell carcinoma, hepatocellular carcinoma or head and neck squamous cell carcinoma were enrolled in the trial. Before TCR sequencing, CD4+ T cells and CD8+ T cells from peripheral blood were sorted into separate populations. To sequence the TCRbeta CDR3 region, genomic DNA was isolated from the sorted cells. The immunoSEQ Assay was used to sequence the TCRbeta CDR3 regions. The source is immuneACCESS, and TCRdb retained only in-frame sequences with V and J called. Part of the clones is not carried over; for the studies checked, unresolved V genes explain less than half of this, and the remainder is unexplained. Counted in this sample were more than 50,000 clones; roughly nine tenths of them appeared once. The leading ten clones occupy about 12% of the sample.

Spanning cysteine to phenylalanine, the CDR3 consists of 14 amino acids. Left in the record is the CDR3 DNA by itself, 42 bases read in frame from the first base. After removal of 8 bases from V and 2 bases from J, the junction retains 9 bases not matched to a gene. CDR1 and CDR2 are read off the germline V gene (reference sequence) as SEHNR and FQNEAQ. This sequence originates from an adult with an advanced solid tumor such as melanoma, head and neck, liver or kidney cancer. Recombination joined TRBV7-9 with TRBJ2-7; TRBD2 fits 7 bases in the junction. The sequences come from CD4+ or CD8+ T cells sorted from blood, collected in a trial of the OX40 agonist ivuxolimab. The nucleotide sequence is TGTGCCAGCTCAACACTAGCGAGTCCCTACGAGCAGTACTTC. Translated, this gives CASSTLASPYEQYF.